This TCR beta chain is drawn from a study of blood T cell repertoires in COVID-19. Turning to the study itself: Samples representing acute and convalescent COVID-19 were sourced from the United States, Italy and Spain. Sample material is recorded as cDNA or gDNA derived from T cells, B-cell-depleted T cells, or PBMCs.

The CDR3 covers 14 residues. V trimming: 6 bases; J trimming: 4 bases; junction bases outside the gene matches: 6. Germline V CDR1 and CDR2: LNHDA, SQIVND (reference sequence). Original data processing: Quantification of nucleated cells was approximated via reference gene primer amplification. The data were produced by immunoSEQ multiplex PCR, yet TCRdb's version contains in-frame clones alone and is incomplete. The D gene and trimming were derived from the DNA, and the V and J assignments and clone size from that table. The data show 90,000 to 100,000 clones, with over 70% seen just once and around 22% held by the top ten.

The chain recombines TRBV19 with TRBJ2-1; 7 bases match TRBD1. The specimen was peripheral blood. The receptor's source is a man aged 65 to 79 with acute or convalescent COVID-19. CDR3 region: CASSQQGSYNEQFF. The DNA for the CDR3 is TGTGCCAGTAGCCAACAGGGGTCTTACAATGAGCAGTTCTTC.